The next 5 T cell receptor beta chains were all read from a single sample in a study of T cells in Graves' hyperthyroidism and ophthalmopathy. Amplified TCR beta CDR3 regions came from RNA transcripts. First-round RT-PCR with HTBI primers amplified the TCR CDR3 region. Each CDR3 protein gets one entry after TCRdb re-called the multiplex PCR reads with MiXCR. This table holds roughly 400,000 distinct CDR3 sequences, 15% to 19% found once. Material: blood. The receptors here all came from a woman between 18 and 30 years old with Graves' hyperthyroidism that later progressed to Graves' ophthalmopathy.

This clonotype showed up many times. V usage is TRBV7-9 and J usage is TRBJ2-7; TRBD1 agrees at 9 bases. The CDR3 spans 14 residues. V shed 4 bases, J shed 3 bases, and the junction held 4 bases outside the gene matches. Per germline, CDR1 SEHNR and CDR2 FQNEAQ (reference sequence). The CDR3 bases are TGTGCCAGCAGCTACGACAGGGGGGGCTACGAGCAGTACTTC. As protein: CASSYDRGGYEQYF.

This clonotype was observed many times. This chain uses TRBV20-1 with TRBJ2-3; D gene ambiguous. The CDR3 loop spans 14 amino acids. Germline V lookup: CDR1 DFQATT, CDR2 SNEGSKA (reference sequence). The V end lost 4 bases, the J end lost 1 base, and 12 bases lay between the germline ends. The CDR3 nucleotides are TGCAGTGCTACCCCCCTGAGTGGCACAGATACGCAGTATTTT. It encodes CSATPLSGTDTQYF.

J is TRBJ2-7 and V is TRBV18; possibly TRBD2 for D (5 bases). The CDR3 is made up of 14 amino acids. CDR1 KGHSH and CDR2 LQKENI come from the germline V gene. The V gene lost 1 base and the J gene lost 5 bases, with 12 bases spanning the gap. The CDR3 spells CASSPLGAAHEQYF. CDR3 nucleotide sequence: TGTGCCAGCTCACCACTGGGAGCGGCCCACGAGCAGTACTTC.

This clonotype came up many times. The chain is built from TRBV7-9 and TRBJ1-2; 9 positions agree with TRBD1. CDR3 size: 13 residues. Losses at the gene ends were 5 bases for V and 7 bases for J; bases not matched to a gene: 5. CDR1 SEHNR and CDR2 FQNEAQ come from the germline V gene (reference sequence). In DNA form, the CDR3 reads TGTGCCAGCAGCGGAACAGGGGGCTTTGGCTACACCTTC. Its translation: CASSGTGGFGYTF.

This clonotype was recorded a few times. The chain is built from TRBV20-1 and TRBJ1-5; D ambiguous. V was trimmed by 5 bases and J by 0 bases, leaving 14 bases between them. From germline, CDR1 is DFQATT and CDR2 SNEGSKA (reference sequence). This CDR3 contains 15 residues. CDR3 residues: CSAPRREYSNQPQHF. In DNA, the CDR3 is TGCAGTGCTCCGAGGAGGGAGTATAGCAATCAGCCCCAGCATTTT.